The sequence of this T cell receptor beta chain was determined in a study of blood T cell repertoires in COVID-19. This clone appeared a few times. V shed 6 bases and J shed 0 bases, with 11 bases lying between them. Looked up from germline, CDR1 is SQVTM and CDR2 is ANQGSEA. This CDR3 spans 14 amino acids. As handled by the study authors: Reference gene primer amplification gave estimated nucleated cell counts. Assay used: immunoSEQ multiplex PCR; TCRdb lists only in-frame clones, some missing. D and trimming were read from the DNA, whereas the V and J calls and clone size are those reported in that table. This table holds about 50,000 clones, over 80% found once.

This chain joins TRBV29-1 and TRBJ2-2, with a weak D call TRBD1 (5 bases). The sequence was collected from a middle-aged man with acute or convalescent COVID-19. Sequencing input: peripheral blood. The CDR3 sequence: CSVTTVANTGELFF. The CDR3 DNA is TGCAGCGTGACGACAGTCGCGAACACCGGGGAGCTGTTTTTT.